This TCR beta chain appears in the sequencing data of a study of blood T cell repertoires in COVID-19. Residents of 24 US areas, aged roughly 18 to 89 years, made up the participants. Cohorts were determined from participant-reported clinical history. This table comes from immunoSEQ multiplex PCR, and its TCRdb copy is limited to in-frame clones, with some not included. This repertoire shows around 250,000 clones, 80% to 90% found once; its top ten account for under 2.5%. This CDR3 has 15 amino acids. From germline, CDR1 is MNHEY and CDR2 SMNVEV (reference sequence). J gave up 2 bases and V 2 bases, and 6 bases lay outside the gene matches. This clone was seen once.

The V gene is TRBV27, the J gene TRBJ2-7; TRBD2 aligns across 7 bases. Specimen: PBMCs or T cells enriched from blood (not recorded which). This TCR was recovered from a woman aged 45 to 65 who had recovered from COVID-19. CDR3 DNA: TGTGCCAGCAGTTTAGGTCCTAGCGGAGCCTACGAGCAGTACTTC. Translated, it gives CASSLGPSGAYEQYF.